What follows are 9 T cell receptor beta chains derived from one specimen sequenced in a study of blood T cell repertoires in COVID-19. The assay was immunoSEQ multiplex PCR, and TCRdb's table has in-frame clones only and misses some. Among fewer than 450,000 clones listed, around 91% were seen once. The sample was peripheral blood. Receptors originate from a woman under 30 who had recovered from COVID-19.

The chain has TRBV6-5 and TRBJ1-1; possibly TRBD1 for D (6 bases). CDR1 MNHEY and CDR2 SVGAGI come from the germline V gene. The CDR3 is 15 residues long. The V end lost 0 bases, the J end lost 2 bases, and 10 bases lay between the germline ends. The CDR3 nucleotides read TGTGCCAGCAGTTACTCAGGGGGTTCCAACACTGAAGCTTTCTTT. Protein: CASSYSGGSNTEAFF.

V usage is TRBV3-1 (or the pseudogene TRBV3-2) and J usage is TRBJ2-7, with 9 nucleotides matching TRBD2. Unmatched junction bases numbered 6, after V lost 2 bases and J lost 1 base. There are 16 residues in the CDR3. The germline V gene has CDR1 LGHDT and CDR2 YNNKEL (reference sequence). The CDR3 protein is CASSQPALAGSYEQYV. DNA for the CDR3: TGTGCCAGCAGCCAACCTGCCCTAGCGGGGTCCTACGAGCAGTACGTC.

The chain employs TRBV5-8 and TRBJ2-7, with 9 bases matching TRBD2. The ends lost 2 bases at V and 3 bases at J; junction bases unmatched: 6. The CDR3 spans 15 residues. Germline loops: CDR1 SGHTS, CDR2 YDEGEE. The CDR3 region has the DNA TGTGCCAGCAGCTTACCCCTAGCGGGAATCTACGAGCAGTACGTC. This codes for CASSLPLAGIYEQYV.

The chain uses TRBV10-3 and TRBJ2-1; TRBD2 matches at 8 bases. The V gene end was trimmed by 4 bases and the J gene end by 4 bases; junction bases not matched to a gene: 9. This CDR3 has 16 residues. Germline V gene lookup returns CDR1 ENHRY and CDR2 SYGVKD. CDR3 nucleotides: TGTGCCATCAGTGCTCTAACTAGCGGACTGTACAATGAGCAGTTCTTC. This codes for CAISALTSGLYNEQFF.

V usage is TRBV14 and J usage is TRBJ2-1; a possible D gene is TRBD2 (6 bases). The germline V gene has CDR1 SGHDN and CDR2 FVKESK. V was cut by 1 base and J by 4 bases, with 8 bases left in between. This CDR3 has 14 residues. The CDR3: CASSQARGYNEQFF. The CDR3 nucleotides are TGTGCCAGCAGCCAAGCGCGGGGATACAATGAGCAGTTCTTC.

The gene calls are TRBV5-5 and TRBJ1-2; 9 nucleotides match TRBD1. V dropped 2 bases and J dropped 2; count of bases not matched to a gene: 4. The length of the CDR3 is 15 residues. Germline values: CDR1 SGHKS, CDR2 YYEKEE (reference sequence). CDR3 in amino acids: CASSFTGGVNYGYTF. The CDR3 DNA reads as TGTGCCAGCAGCTTCACAGGGGGCGTCAACTATGGCTACACCTTC.

This clone was seen just once. This chain connects TRBV7-2 to TRBJ2-7, with TRBD2 matching over 7 bases. The CDR3 loop spans 16 amino acids. V shed 1 base and J 5 bases; nucleotides not matched to a gene: 11. CDR1 is SGHTA, CDR2 FQGNSA, per germline. DNA of the CDR3: TGTGCCAGCAGCTTAGTCTCCGCAGCGGGATTTCACGAGCAGTACGTC. Its protein is CASSLVSAAGFHEQYV.

The V and J genes are TRBV11-2 and TRBJ2-1; TRBD2 aligns across 10 bases. V lost 0 bases to trimming and J lost 10 bases; unmatched junction nucleotides: 6. Looked up from germline, CDR1 is SGHAT and CDR2 is FQNNGV. This CDR3 region has 15 residues. CDR3 sequence (DNA): TGTGCCAGCAGCTTAGATCTAGCGGGAGCGAGGGAGCAGTTCTTC. Translated: CASSLDLAGAREQFF.

The chain combines TRBV6-2 or TRBV6-3 with TRBJ2-1; TRBD1 matches 9 bases. This CDR3 region has 16 residues. The germline gives CDR1 MNHEY, CDR2 SVGEGT. J gave up 7 bases and V 1 base, and 8 bases lay outside the gene matches. The CDR3 bases are TGTGCCAGCAGTTACTTTGGGACAGGGCCTATTAATGAGCAGTTCTTC. It codes for CASSYFGTGPINEQFF.